The 3 T cell receptor beta chains reported below all come from one sample, sequenced in a study of CD8 T cells in Susac syndrome. Random-hexamer reverse transcription was applied to about 0.45 to 1 ug RNA. TCRdb independently ran MiXCR on the immunoSEQ multiplex PCR reads; one entry per CDR3 protein. The sample lists some 240,000 distinct CDR3 sequences, around 96% occurring once. The sequencing input was CD4+ T cells from PBMCs. All receptors come from a human donor with Susac syndrome.

The J gene is TRBJ2-3, the V gene TRBV20-1; no reliable D call. With 1 base removed from V and 3 bases from J, the gap between germline ends came to 8 bases. CDR1 and CDR2 (germline): DFQATT, SNEGSKA (reference sequence). CDR3 length: 13 residues. The CDR3 spells CSARGTPTDTQYF. In nucleotides, the CDR3 is TGCAGTGCTAGAGGTACGCCGACAGATACGCAGTATTTT.

The V call is TRBV3-1, the J call TRBJ2-3; D uncertain. Trimming stripped 5 bases from V and 7 bases from J, with 7 bases between. The CDR3 is 11 amino acids. Looked up from germline, CDR1 is LGHDT and CDR2 is YNNKEL (reference sequence). CDR3 sequence: CASSGANTQYF. The CDR3 DNA follows: TGTGCCAGCAGCGGTGCCAATACGCAGTATTTT.

The CDR3 reads CASSPSTLAGGTRYEQYF. In DNA form, the CDR3 reads TGTGCCAGCAGCCCGAGTACCCTAGCGGGAGGGACAAGATACGAGCAGTACTTC. The genes are TRBV7-9 and TRBJ2-7, with TRBD2 matching over 12 bases. Trimming took 5 bases from V and 4 from J; bases not matched to a gene: 15. The CDR3 length is 18 residues. Germline CDR1 reads SEHNR; CDR2 reads FQNEAQ (reference sequence).